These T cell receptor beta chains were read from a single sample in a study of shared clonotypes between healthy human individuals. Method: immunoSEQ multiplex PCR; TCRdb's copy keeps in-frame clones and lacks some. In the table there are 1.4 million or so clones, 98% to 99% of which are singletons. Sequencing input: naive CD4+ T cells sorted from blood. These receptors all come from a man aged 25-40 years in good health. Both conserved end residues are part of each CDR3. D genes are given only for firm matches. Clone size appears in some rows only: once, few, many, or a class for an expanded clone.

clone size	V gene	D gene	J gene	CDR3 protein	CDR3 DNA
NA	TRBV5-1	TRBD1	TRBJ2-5	CASSLVAGGRETQYF	TGCGCCAGCAGCTTGGTAGCAGGGGGCCGGGAGACCCAGTACTTC
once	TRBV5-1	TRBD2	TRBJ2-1	CASTSGRGGNEQFF	TGCGCCAGTACTAGCGGGAGAGGCGGCAATGAGCAGTTCTTC
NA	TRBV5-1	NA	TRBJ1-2	CASSLDPIGYGYTF	TGCGCCAGCAGCCTGGACCCAATCGGGTATGGCTACACCTTC
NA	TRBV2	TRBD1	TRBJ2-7	CASSGTGNYEQYF	TGTGCCAGCAGCGGGACAGGGAACTACGAGCAGTACTTC
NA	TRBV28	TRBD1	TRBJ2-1	CASPFDRVSYNEQFF	TGTGCCAGCCCGTTTGACAGGGTATCTTACAATGAGCAGTTCTTC
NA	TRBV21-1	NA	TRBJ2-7	CASSVGQVQGYEQYF	TGTGCCAGCAGCGTAGGACAGGTTCAGGGCTACGAGCAGTACTTC
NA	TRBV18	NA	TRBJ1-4	CASSPLDVGARYEKLFF	TGTGCCAGCTCACCATTAGACGTGGGGGCGCGGTATGAAAAACTGTTTTTT
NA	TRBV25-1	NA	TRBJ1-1	CASRKQGPDTEAFF	TGTGCCAGCAGAAAACAGGGTCCGGACACTGAAGCTTTCTTT
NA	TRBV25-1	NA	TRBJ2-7	CASSSRVYEQYF	TGTGCCAGCAGTTCTAGGGTTTACGAGCAGTACTTC
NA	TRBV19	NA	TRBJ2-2	CASSPEGPGELFF	TGTGCCAGTAGTCCCGAAGGGCCCGGGGAGCTGTTTTTT
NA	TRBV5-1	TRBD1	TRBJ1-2	CASSLPGQGGTF	TGCGCCAGCAGCTTGCCGGGACAGGGTGGTACCTTC
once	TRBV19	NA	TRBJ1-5	CASSIQGQGNQPQHF	TGTGCCAGTAGTATCCAGGGGCAGGGCAATCAGCCCCAGCATTTT
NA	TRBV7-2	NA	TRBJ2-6	CASSLRPTVSGANVLTF	TGTGCCAGCAGCTTACGACCGACAGTCTCTGGGGCCAACGTCCTGACTTTC
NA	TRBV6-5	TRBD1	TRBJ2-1	CASSTRQGNEQFF	TGTGCCAGCAGTACCCGACAGGGGAATGAGCAGTTCTTC
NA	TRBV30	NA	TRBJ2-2	CAWGDGRGTGELFF	TGTGCCTGGGGGGATGGACGGGGCACCGGGGAGCTGTTTTTT
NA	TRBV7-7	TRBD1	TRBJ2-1	CASSLGGTGMSEQFF	TGTGCTAGCAGCTTAGGTGGGACAGGGATGTCTGAGCAGTTCTTC
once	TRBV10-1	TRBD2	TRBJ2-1	CASSEQLSGRKNEQFF	TGCGCCAGCAGTGAACAACTTAGCGGGAGGAAGAATGAGCAGTTCTTC
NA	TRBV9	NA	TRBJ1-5	CASSVDEGNQPQHF	TGTGCCAGCAGCGTAGATGAGGGAAATCAGCCCCAGCATTTT
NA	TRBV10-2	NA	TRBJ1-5	CASSLRNQPQHF	TGCGCCAGCAGCCTACGTAATCAGCCCCAGCATTTT
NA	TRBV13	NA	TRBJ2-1	CASSLDRTGTKFF	TGTGCCAGCAGCTTGGACAGGACCGGGACTAAGTTCTTC